Following are 9 T cell receptor beta chains from one sample sequenced in a study of patients and donors after allogeneic stem cell transplantation. Via MiXCR, TCRdb re-called the RT-PCR reads, giving one row per CDR3 protein. The repertoire holds about 150,000 distinct CDR3 sequences, over 30% seen once, with roughly 50% in the top ten. The sample was blood, either unsorted or a sorted T cell fraction (not recorded which). These receptors all stem from a human donor who was either an allogeneic HSCT recipient or a stem cell or donor lymphocyte infusion donor (not recorded which). It is not recorded whose cells these are; they may come from a transplant donor.

There are many counts of this clonotype. The CDR3 reads CASSLEGSYNSPLHF. The CDR3 DNA follows: TGTGCCAGCAGCTTAGAAGGGTCCTATAATTCACCCCTCCACTTT. The chain uses TRBV7-3 and TRBJ1-6; no clear D. V was clipped by 2 bases and J by 1 base, with 6 bases between them. This CDR3 contains 15 residues. The germline V gene has CDR1 SGHTA and CDR2 FQGTGA.

The table lists this clonotype with a few counts. The V and J genes are TRBV12-3 or TRBV12-4 and TRBJ1-2; 8 nucleotides align to TRBD1. The CDR3 has 14 residues. J gave up 4 bases and V 5 bases, and 6 bases lay outside the gene matches. This chain's CDR3 is CASSPGQGPYGYTF. CDR3 in DNA: TGTGCCAGCAGTCCTGGACAGGGCCCCTATGGCTACACCTTC.

The genes are TRBV7-9 and TRBJ1-6; tentatively, D is TRBD1 (5 bases). Germline values: CDR1 SEHNR, CDR2 FQNEAQ (reference sequence). The CDR3 has 15 residues. V gave up 5 bases and J gave up 13 bases, with 21 bases separating them. CDR3 nucleotide sequence: TGTGCCAGCAGCCCCCAGGGTTTCCCGGTAGGCCCCCTCCACTTT. Protein product: CASSPQGFPVGPLHF.

To note about this clonotype: A read error may be the cause here, since a much bigger clone is one base away. In this CDR3 the conserved last residue, phenylalanine or tryptophan, is missing, so a read error is likely. This chain uses TRBV10-3 with TRBJ2-5, with 8 bases matching TRBD1. V shed 4 bases, J shed 4 bases, and the junction held 2 bases outside the gene matches. This CDR3 spans 13 amino acids. Germline CDR1 and CDR2: ENHRY and SYGVKD. Here the CDR3 reads CAISATGAETQYY. Here the CDR3 DNA reads TGTGCCATCAGTGCGACAGGGGCAGAGACCCAGTACTAC.

The rearrangement joins TRBV4-3 to TRBJ1-2, with a weak D call TRBD1 (6 bases). CDR1 is LGHNA and CDR2 is YSLEER in the germline V gene. V was cut by 4 bases and J by 8 bases, with 17 bases left in between. The CDR3 length is 14 residues. CDR3 coding DNA: TGCGCCAGCAGCCCATCACAGGGCGTCTCCGGCTACACCTTC. Amino acids: CASSPSQGVSGYTF.

This clonotype came up a few times. This rearrangement joins TRBV20-1 to TRBJ1-2, with a possible D match to TRBD1 (5 bases). CDR1 is DFQATT and CDR2 is SNEGSKA in the germline V gene (reference sequence). V was clipped by 4 bases and J by 1 base, with 10 bases between them. The CDR3 loop spans 13 amino acids. CDR3 coding DNA: TGCAGTGCTACGGCAGGGCTTAACTATGGCTACACCTTC. This codes for CSATAGLNYGYTF.

The chain links TRBV25-1 to TRBJ1-6, with 7 positions matching TRBD1. Germline loops: CDR1 MGHDK, CDR2 SYGVNS. The ends lost 5 bases at V and 7 bases at J; junction bases unmatched: 8. This CDR3 has 15 amino acids. The chain's CDR3 is CASSLRDRGNSPLHF. The CDR3 coding sequence is TGTGCCAGCAGTCTACGGGACAGAGGGAATTCACCCCTCCACTTT.

This clonotype has more than one count but fewer than ten. The chain uses TRBV4-3 and TRBJ2-2, with no clear D. Germline CDR1 reads LGHNA; CDR2 reads YSLEER. Between the trimmed V and J ends, which lost 0 bases and 2 bases, there was a span of 13 bases. There are 17 residues in the CDR3. The DNA of the CDR3 is TGCGCCAGCAGCCAAGATATCAGTACCACTAACACCGGGGAGCTGTTTTTT. Translating it yields CASSQDISTTNTGELFF.

CDR3 DNA sequence: TGTGCCAGCAGCTTGGGTCAGGGCAATAACTACGAGCAGTACGTC. The encoded protein is CASSLGQGNNYEQYV. The genes are TRBV5-6 and TRBJ2-7, with D possibly being TRBD1 (5 bases). Trimming left V 0 bases short and J 3 bases short, with 13 bases between. The germline V gene encodes CDR1 SGHDT and CDR2 YYEEEE. This CDR3 is 15 amino acids long.